This T cell receptor beta chain is drawn from a study of T cell responses to AZD1222 COVID-19 vaccine. Data came from immunoSEQ multiplex PCR; TCRdb stores just in-frame clones and leaves some out. This sample has roughly 100,000 clones; 88% occur once, and the top ten carry about 8.7%. Germline CDR1 KGHSH, CDR2 LQKENI. The CDR3 consists of 14 residues. The ends were cut back, 4 bases at V and 5 bases at J, with 14 bases in the middle. Specimen: peripheral blood, collected on day 0 of AZD1222 vaccination. This rearrangement joins TRBV18 to TRBJ1-1, with D perhaps TRBD1 (5 bases). The origin of this receptor is an adult in good health. As DNA, the CDR3 is TGTGCCAGCTCACAGGGGCAGTGGGGAACTGAAGCTTTCTTT. It specifies CASSQGQWGTEAFF. Variable domain in full (rest from reference TRBV18 and TRBJ1-1): NAGVMQNPRHLVRRRGQEARLRCSPMKGHSHVYWYRQLPEEGLKFMVYLQKENIIDESGMPKERFSAEFPKEGPSILRIQQVVRGDSAAYFCASSQGQWGTEAFFGQGTRLTVV.